Listed below are T cell receptor beta chains from one sample, sequenced in a study of cytomegalovirus exposure and HLA in healthy donors. Some clones are missing from TCRdb's copy, which holds only in-frame ones; the method was immunoSEQ multiplex PCR. Among fewer than 250,000 clones listed, over 65% were seen once. The sample taken for sequencing was PBMCs. All receptors come from a man between 18 and 29 years old in good health and CMV-seronegative. Each CDR3 is given with its conserved first and last residue. Each record gives: J gene, V gene, clone size, CDR3 length, D gene, CDR3 protein, CDR3 DNA. The D gene is left open where the match is weak. Size is omitted from some rows. Given values are once, few, many or a class for expanded clones.

>TRBJ2-7|TRBV5-6|NA|16|TRBD2
CASSERLAGALYEQYF
TGTGCCAGCAGTGAGAGACTAGCGGGAGCCCTCTACGAGCAGTACTTC
>TRBJ2-3|TRBV5-1|once|16|TRBD2
CASSLGLAPSTDTQYF
TGCGCCAGCAGCTTGGGACTAGCGCCTAGCACAGATACGCAGTATTTT
>TRBJ2-7|TRBV7-9|NA|14|TRBD1
CASSLRGGVDEQYF
TGTGCCAGCAGCTTAAGAGGGGGCGTCGACGAGCAGTACTTC
>TRBJ2-1|TRBV19|once|15|NA
CASSIDTKHYNEQFF
TGTGCCAGTAGTATAGATACTAAGCACTACAATGAGCAGTTCTTC
>TRBJ2-3|TRBV6-5|NA|13|NA
CASSAAPQDTQYF
TGTGCCAGCAGCGCGGCCCCGCAGGATACGCAGTATTTT
>TRBJ2-6|TRBV7-3|NA|14|NA
CASSLVAGANVLTF
TGTGCCAGCAGCCTCGTTGCTGGGGCCAACGTCCTGACTTTC
>TRBJ1-6|TRBV30|NA|13|NA
CAWSVQGNSPLHF
TGTGCCTGGAGTGTCCAGGGGAATTCACCCCTCCACTTT
>TRBJ2-7|TRBV11-3|NA|16|TRBD2
CASSVTSGVGSYEQYF
TGTGCCAGCAGCGTCACTAGCGGGGTTGGGTCCTACGAGCAGTACTTC
>TRBJ2-7|TRBV28|NA|15|TRBD1
CASRLAGTGAHEQYF
TGTGCCAGCAGACTCGCCGGGACAGGGGCCCACGAGCAGTACTTC
>TRBJ2-3|TRBV6-1|NA|13|TRBD2
CASGTTSPDTQYF
TGTGCCAGCGGAACGACTAGCCCAGATACGCAGTATTTT
>TRBJ1-1|TRBV25-1|NA|14|NA
CASSEEGGRTEAFF
TGTGCCAGCAGTGAAGAAGGGGGACGTACTGAAGCTTTCTTT
>TRBJ1-1|TRBV7-8|NA|16|NA
CASSLDSGGGYTEAFF
TGTGCCAGCAGCTTAGACTCCGGGGGTGGGTACACTGAAGCTTTCTTT
>TRBJ1-1|TRBV4-1|NA|13|NA
CASSPPLYTEAFF
TGCGCCAGCAGCCCCCCTCTCTACACTGAAGCTTTCTTT
>TRBJ2-4|TRBV19|NA|14|NA
CASSIGGGSDIQYF
TGTGCCAGTAGTATAGGAGGGGGATCGGACATTCAGTACTTC
>TRBJ1-1|TRBV30|NA|11|NA
CAWSRQGEAFF
TGTGCCTGGAGTCGGCAGGGTGAAGCTTTCTTT
>TRBJ2-5|TRBV2|few|13|TRBD1
CASRGTGLETQYF
TGTGCCAGCCGTGGGACAGGGTTAGAGACCCAGTACTTC
>TRBJ1-2|TRBV7-9|few|16|NA
CASSLEGREPNYGYTF
TGTGCCAGCAGCTTAGAAGGGAGAGAGCCTAACTATGGCTACACCTTC
>TRBJ2-1|TRBV2|NA|17|TRBD2
CASSGTKLAGSYNEQFF
TGTGCCAGCAGTGGGACAAAACTAGCGGGCTCATACAATGAGCAGTTCTTC
>TRBJ1-1|TRBV6-5|NA|15|TRBD1
CASRLTGGADTEAFF
TGTGCCAGCAGACTGACAGGGGGCGCAGACACTGAAGCTTTCTTT
>TRBJ1-2|TRBV5-5|NA|13|TRBD1
CASSTTGDYGYTF
TGTGCCAGCAGCACGACAGGGGACTATGGCTACACCTTC
>TRBJ2-1|TRBV2|NA|13|NA
CASRGYREGEQFF
TGTGCCAGCAGGGGCTATCGGGAAGGTGAGCAGTTCTTC
>TRBJ1-4|TRBV7-9|NA|14|NA
CASGRRNGGEKLFF
TGTGCCAGCGGCAGGCGGAACGGGGGTGAAAAACTGTTTTTT
>TRBJ2-3|TRBV5-1|NA|15|TRBD2
CASSLRREGTDTQYF
TGCGCCAGCAGCTTGCGGCGGGAGGGCACAGATACGCAGTATTTT
>TRBJ2-2|TRBV7-9|NA|17|TRBD2
CSSSLTAGEWYTGELFF
TGTTCCAGCAGCCTCACGGCGGGAGAATGGTACACCGGGGAGCTGTTTTTT
>TRBJ1-2|TRBV6-5|few|13|TRBD1
CASSEEGARGYTF
TGTGCCAGCAGTGAAGAGGGGGCGAGGGGCTACACCTTC
>TRBJ2-1|TRBV29-1|NA|13|TRBD1
CSVRGTGAGEQFF
TGCAGCGTTCGAGGGACAGGGGCGGGCGAGCAGTTCTTC
>TRBJ2-5|TRBV18|NA|15|NA
CASSPPGEYQETQYF
TGTGCCAGCTCACCACCGGGCGAATACCAAGAGACCCAGTACTTC
>TRBJ2-1|TRBV7-6|NA|13|NA
CASSLVQVSEQFF
TGTGCCAGCAGCTTGGTTCAGGTATCCGAGCAGTTCTTC
>TRBJ2-1|TRBV4-1|NA|15|NA
CASSQGLPLRDEQFF
TGCGCCAGCAGCCAGGGCCTACCCCTGAGGGATGAGCAGTTCTTC
>TRBJ2-3|TRBV18|NA|18|TRBD2
CASSPPRTSGEITDTQYF
TGTGCCAGCTCACCACCGAGGACTAGCGGGGAGATCACAGATACGCAGTATTTT
>TRBJ2-2|TRBV2|NA|14|NA
CASSESRFTGELFF
TGTGCCAGCAGTGAGTCTAGGTTCACCGGGGAGCTGTTTTTT
>TRBJ1-6|TRBV25-1|NA|14|NA
CASTQGGADSPLHF
TGTGCCAGCACCCAAGGGGGGGCGGATTCACCCCTCCACTTT
>TRBJ2-2|TRBV7-9|NA|15|NA
CASSLALGDTGELFF
TGTGCCAGCAGCTTAGCGCTAGGGGACACCGGGGAGCTGTTTTTT
>TRBJ2-1|TRBV28|NA|15|TRBD2
CASTLAGGPHNEQFF
TGTGCCAGCACCTTAGCGGGAGGGCCCCACAATGAGCAGTTCTTC
>TRBJ2-7|TRBV7-3|NA|16|TRBD2
CASSLSSGAPVYEQYF
TGTGCCAGCAGCTTAAGTAGCGGGGCTCCGGTTTACGAGCAGTACTTC
>TRBJ2-1|TRBV10-3|NA|17|TRBD1
CAISESGGQGNYGEQFF
TGTGCCATCAGTGAGTCGGGCGGACAGGGAAATTATGGTGAGCAGTTCTTC
>TRBJ1-2|TRBV25-1|few|17|NA
CASSEPGPTPGRYGYIF
TGTGCCAGCAGTGAACCGGGCCCAACCCCCGGGAGGTATGGCTACATCTTC
>TRBJ2-7|TRBV29-1|NA|13|TRBD1
CSVPGQADYEQYF
TGCAGCGTTCCGGGACAGGCTGACTACGAGCAGTACTTC
>TRBJ2-7|TRBV2|NA|14|NA
CASSSPRGSYEQYF
TGTGCCAGCAGTTCCCCACGGGGATCCTACGAGCAGTACTTC
>TRBJ2-3|TRBV4-1|NA|16|NA
CASSLVLAFAANTQYF
TGCGCCAGCAGCCTGGTCCTAGCGTTTGCCGCCAATACGCAGTATTTT
>TRBJ2-7|TRBV5-5|once|15|NA
CASRFGPSGNYEQYF
TGTGCCAGCAGATTTGGTCCATCAGGAAACTACGAGCAGTACTTC
>TRBJ1-2|TRBV5-5|NA|13|TRBD1
CASSLFRGEGYTF
TGTGCCAGCAGCTTGTTCAGGGGGGAGGGCTACACCTTC
>TRBJ2-7|TRBV6-6|NA|14|TRBD2
CASSYQAGNYEQYF
TGTGCCAGCAGTTACCAAGCGGGAAACTACGAGCAGTACTTC
>TRBJ1-5|TRBV18|NA|16|NA
CASSPTGGYSNQPQHF
TGTGCCAGCTCACCCACGGGGGGCTATAGCAATCAGCCCCAGCATTTT
>TRBJ2-5|TRBV9|NA|15|TRBD2
CASSVELAGGETQYF
TGTGCCAGCAGCGTAGAACTAGCGGGAGGGGAGACCCAGTACTTC
>TRBJ2-2|TRBV7-3|NA|13|NA
CASSPGQSGELFF
TGTGCCAGCAGCCCCGGACAGTCCGGGGAGCTGTTTTTT